This T cell receptor beta chain appears in the sequencing data of a study of blood T cell repertoires in COVID-19. About the research overall: Specimens from acute and convalescent COVID-19 originated in the United States, Italy and Spain. The cDNA or gDNA used as material had been derived from T cells, B-cell-depleted T cells, or PBMCs.

Seattle patients were enrolled while actively infected and followed longitudinally. As processed by the authors: By means of reference gene primer amplification, nucleated cell counts were estimated. Generated by immunoSEQ multiplex PCR, the TCRdb table keeps only in-frame clones and is missing some. The V and J calls and clone size are taken from that table; D and trimming were inferred from the DNA. Here the sample spans over 90,000 clones, roughly 92% being singletons. The CDR3 consists of 15 residues. The V end lost 0 bases, the J end lost 3 bases, and 12 bases lay between the germline ends. Germline V gene data show CDR1 as LGHNA and CDR2 as YSLEER.

This chain joins TRBV4-3 and TRBJ2-7, with TRBD2 as a possible D gene (6 bases). Material: peripheral blood. The TCR comes from a woman in her forties or fifties with COVID-19, enrolled during active disease. This CDR3 reads CASSQDRERVYEQYF. Written as DNA, the CDR3 is TGCGCCAGCAGCCAAGATAGGGAGCGGGTCTACGAGCAGTACTTC.